The 4 T cell receptor beta chains presented below share a single source sample, sequenced in a study of blood T cells in healthy people across ages. Together with a sample-barcoded 5' primer, a J-beta primer mix was included in a second PCR lasting about 7 to 11 cycles. MiXCR was run by TCRdb on the 5' RACE reads, yielding one entry per CDR3 protein. The sample holds 650,000 to 800,000 distinct CDR3 sequences, approximately 44% seen once. The specimen was blood. These receptors originate from a man aged 55 to 70 in good health.

Comment on this clonotype: One base away lies a much larger clone, so this may be a sequencing read error. The chain employs TRBV27 and TRBJ1-2; the D is unclear. The germline CDR1 and CDR2 sequences are MNHEY and SMNVEV (reference sequence). This CDR3 contains 13 residues. V was trimmed by 7 bases and J by 11 bases, leaving 20 bases between them. CDR3 protein: CASTPGHRTSYTF. DNA of the CDR3: TGTGCCAGCACCCCCGGGCATCGGACCTCGTACACCTTC.

This clonotype appeared a few times. The V call is TRBV14, the J call TRBJ2-3; D remains ambiguous. Per germline, CDR1 SGHDN and CDR2 FVKESK. The V and J ends lost 6 bases and 0 bases respectively, with 7 bases between them. This CDR3 is built from 13 residues. For the CDR3, the DNA is TGTGCCAGCAGGCCAGCAAGCACAGATACGCAGTATTTT. It is translated as CASRPASTDTQYF.

The chain combines TRBV6-1 with TRBJ2-7; TRBD1 is a possible D gene (5 bases). From germline, CDR1 is MNHNS and CDR2 SASEGT. Trimming cost V 0 bases and J 3 bases, with 9 bases left between them. CDR3 length: 14 amino acids. Written as DNA, the CDR3 is TGTGCCAGCAGTGAAGCGCAGGGCCACTACGAGCAGTACTTC. Residues: CASSEAQGHYEQYF.

The V gene is TRBV30, the J gene TRBJ2-2; D remains unclear. CDR1 is GTSNPN, CDR2 SVGIG, per germline (reference sequence). V lost 8 bases and J lost 2, with 12 bases in between. This CDR3 is built from 13 residues. CDR3 bases: TGTGCCGGGAAGAGGAAAAACACCGGGGAGCTGTTTTTT. Translation: CAGKRKNTGELFF.